This T cell receptor (beta chain) was captured by sequencing in a study of T cell responses to AZD1222 COVID-19 vaccine. Study at large: Pooling of second doses given at about 4 or about 12 weeks was done. The study, taken as a whole, reports: The repertoires were collected only after the peak T cell response. The span of vaccine-associated CD4 TCRs extended across spike, with dominance at 160-218 and 743-854.

In the case of this clone: As yet, its antigen is unknown.

Produced via immunoSEQ multiplex PCR; TCRdb's table is partial and in-frame only. Of under 200,000 clones in the sample, around 90% were seen once. Germline values: CDR1 GTSNPN, CDR2 SVGIG (reference sequence). The ends were cut back, 0 bases at V and 0 bases at J, with 11 bases in the middle. This CDR3 spans 15 amino acids. The rearrangement uses TRBV30 and TRBJ1-1; no definite D call. This specimen was peripheral blood, taken on day 0 of AZD1222 vaccination. This TCR was recovered from an adult in good health. The CDR3 DNA sequence: TGTGCCTGGAGTGTGCCCAACCCAATGAACACTGAAGCTTTCTTT. Amino acids: CAWSVPNPMNTEAFF.